Each of the 22 T cell receptor beta chains below was sequenced from the same sample in a study of blood T cell repertoires in COVID-19. TCRdb's table, derived via immunoSEQ multiplex PCR, lists solely in-frame clones and lacks some. This table has fewer than 250,000 clones, 80% to 90% appearing once. Sequencing was done on a sample of peripheral blood. The source is a woman between 50 and 59 years old with active or convalescent COVID-19.

The chain carries TRBV6-5 and TRBJ2-3; weak D call: TRBD1 (5 bases). The CDR3 is made up of 14 amino acids. The germline CDR1 and CDR2 sequences are MNHEY and SVGAGI. V was cut by 8 bases and J by 4 bases, with 16 bases left in between. For the CDR3, the DNA is TGTGCCAGCTCTCAAGCCCCGACAGCAGATACGCAGTATTTT. The encoded protein is CASSQAPTADTQYF.

The rearrangement uses TRBV2 and TRBJ2-7; TRBD1 agrees at 7 bases. Trimming took 4 bases from V and 3 from J; bases not matched to a gene: 6. Per the germline V gene, CDR1 is SNHLY and CDR2 is FYNNEI. The CDR3 has 14 residues. The DNA for the CDR3 is TGTGCCAGCAGTGTACAGGGGAAGGGCTACGAGCAGTACTTC. It codes for CASSVQGKGYEQYF.

J is TRBJ2-1 and V is TRBV6-6, with TRBD2 matching over 14 bases. Germline CDR1 MNHNY, CDR2 SVGAGI (reference sequence). This CDR3 spans 16 amino acids. The junction had 10 bases not matched to a gene; V was cut back by 5 bases and J by 10 bases. The CDR3: CASSPRTSGRKKEQFF. In DNA form, the CDR3 reads TGTGCCAGCAGTCCTAGGACTAGCGGGAGGAAGAAAGAGCAGTTCTTC.

The CDR3 here is CASSLSGDSPLHF. The CDR3 DNA reads as TGTGCCAGCAGCCTCTCGGGGGATTCACCCCTCCACTTT. This chain links TRBV3-1 (or the pseudogene TRBV3-2) with TRBJ1-6, with D perhaps matching TRBD1 (5 bases). V gave up 4 bases and J gave up 8 bases, with 9 bases separating them. The CDR3 is made up of 13 amino acids. Germline V lookup: CDR1 LGHDT, CDR2 YNNKEL (reference sequence).

The sample holds one count of this clone. The chain employs TRBV19 and TRBJ1-2, with 10 bases that match TRBD1. Losses at the gene ends were 4 bases for V and 3 bases for J; bases not matched to a gene: 5. Germline V CDR1 and CDR2: LNHDA, SQIVND (reference sequence). The CDR3 runs to 15 residues. For the CDR3, the DNA is TGTGCCAGTAGTACCAAGACAGGGGGCGACTATGGCTACACCTTC. This sequence encodes CASSTKTGGDYGYTF.

The V gene is TRBV5-1, the J gene TRBJ1-4; a possible D gene is TRBD1 (6 bases). This CDR3 comprises 14 residues. Per the germline V gene, CDR1 is SGHRS and CDR2 is YFSETQ. V was shortened by 1 base and J by 3 bases, with 7 bases between the two germline ends. The CDR3 here is CASSLQGPNEKLFF. The CDR3 DNA reads TGCGCCAGCAGCTTGCAGGGGCCTAATGAAAAACTGTTTTTT.

CDR3 nucleotides: TGTGCCAGCAGTGAGGACAGGGCCAGAAACACCATATATTTT. Residues: CASSEDRARNTIYF. J is TRBJ1-3 and V is TRBV6-1; TRBD1 aligns across 8 bases. Germline V gives CDR1 MNHNS, CDR2 SASEGT. J lost 5 bases, V lost 3 bases, and 3 bases had no gene match. This CDR3 has 14 amino acids.

The chain uses TRBV5-4 and TRBJ2-3; 7 bases are shared with TRBD2. There are 17 residues in the CDR3. The junction had 12 bases not matched to a gene; V was cut back by 3 bases and J by 2 bases. Germline assignment: CDR1 SGHNT and CDR2 YYREEE (reference sequence). The CDR3 here is CASSSPGLQIFTDTQYF. The CDR3 region has the DNA TGTGCCAGCAGCTCCCCGGGACTACAGATTTTCACAGATACGCAGTATTTT.

CDR3 nucleotides: TGTGCCAGCAGCCTAGGTGGCACAGGGAATCAGCCCCAGCATTTT. Its protein product is CASSLGGTGNQPQHF. This chain links TRBV3-1 (or the pseudogene TRBV3-2) with TRBJ1-5, with D perhaps matching TRBD1 (6 bases). Germline CDR1 and CDR2: LGHDT and YNNKEL (reference sequence). Trimming removed 4 bases from V and 4 bases from J, with 14 bases in between. The CDR3 extends over 15 amino acids.

The chain has TRBV29-1 and TRBJ1-1; D not resolved. Germline CDR1 and CDR2: SQVTM and ANQGSEA. Between the trimmed V and J ends, which lost 5 bases and 5 bases, there was a span of 18 bases. The CDR3 consists of 14 residues. The CDR3 DNA reads as TGCAGCGTTACGAGGGAGTTGAGGTGGACTGAAGCTTTCTTT. It is translated as CSVTRELRWTEAFF. Looking up the rest from reference TRBV29-1 and TRBJ1-1 gives the full variable domain: SAVISQKPSRDICQRGTSLTIQCQVDSQVTMMFWYRQQPGQSLTLIATANQGSEATYESGFVIDKFPISRPNLTFSTLTVSNMSPEDSSIYLCSVTRELRWTEAFFGQGTRLTVV.

This rearrangement joins TRBV27 to TRBJ1-6; D is perhaps TRBD1 (5 bases). The CDR3 totals 14 residues. CDR1 is MNHEY and CDR2 is SMNVEV in the germline V gene (reference sequence). Trimming removed 6 bases at V and 7 bases at J, with 13 bases between. The CDR3 spells CASRIGQGNSPLHF. In nucleotides, the CDR3 is TGTGCCAGCAGAATCGGGCAGGGCAATTCACCCCTCCACTTT.

The chain employs TRBV6-5 and TRBJ2-7; D might be TRBD1 (6 bases). The germline V and J ends were trimmed by 5 bases and 2 bases, with 13 bases remaining between them. This CDR3 is 14 amino acids long. From germline, CDR1 is MNHEY and CDR2 SVGAGI. The CDR3 loop is CASSHRAPPYEQYV. Here the CDR3 DNA reads TGTGCCAGCAGTCACAGGGCCCCTCCCTACGAGCAGTACGTC.

The CDR3 nucleotides read TGTGCCAGCAGTGAACAGGTGGCAGGGGGAGGCTACACCTTC. The encoded protein is CASSEQVAGGGYTF. V gene TRBV2 combines with J gene TRBJ1-2, with TRBD1 matching 7 bases. Germline lookup yields CDR1 SNHLY and CDR2 FYNNEI. The CDR3 consists of 14 residues. The V segment lost 2 bases and the J segment 8 bases; nucleotides outside the gene matches: 8.

The chain links TRBV28 to TRBJ1-4, with 9 bases lining up with TRBD1. This CDR3 has 17 amino acids. Germline CDR1 MDHEN, CDR2 SYDVKM. Losses at the gene ends were 5 bases for V and 7 bases for J; bases not matched to a gene: 14. The CDR3 sequence is CASSGTGTIWMVEKLFF. CDR3 DNA: TGTGCCAGCAGTGGGACAGGGACAATCTGGATGGTTGAAAAACTGTTTTTT.

This clone was seen just once. The gene calls are TRBV28 and TRBJ1-3, with TRBD1 matching 9 bases. The V segment lost 5 bases and the J segment 4 bases; nucleotides outside the gene matches: 9. This CDR3 is 16 amino acids long. Germline V gene lookup returns CDR1 MDHEN and CDR2 SYDVKM. The CDR3 coding sequence is TGTGCCAGCAGTGTATCGGGACAGGGCTCCGGAAACACCATATATTTT. It is translated as CASSVSGQGSGNTIYF.

The chain links TRBV10-2 to TRBJ2-5; 8 bases line up with TRBD2. The V gene end was trimmed by 6 bases and the J gene end by 7 bases; junction bases not matched to a gene: 7. Germline V gene lookup returns CDR1 WSHSY and CDR2 SAAADI. This CDR3 spans 13 amino acids. The CDR3 DNA is TGCGCCAGCAGCCCGGGACTAGGGGGGACCCAGTACTTC. This codes for CASSPGLGGTQYF.

This chain links TRBV12-3 or TRBV12-4 with TRBJ1-1, with D tentatively TRBD1 (6 bases). The germline V and J ends were trimmed by 3 bases and 8 bases, with 13 bases remaining between them. The CDR3 is 13 amino acids. CDR3 bases: TGTGCCAGCAGTTTTTGGGACACCCTCGAAGCTTTCTTT. Translated: CASSFWDTLEAFF.

The chain joins TRBV28 to TRBJ1-5; a possible D gene is TRBD1 (5 bases). V gave up 7 bases and J gave up 12 bases, with 16 bases separating them. The germline CDR1 and CDR2 sequences are MDHEN and SYDVKM. The CDR3 contains 12 residues. Here the CDR3 reads CASTYLGAVQHF. CDR3 nucleotide sequence: TGTGCCAGCACTTATCTAGGGGCTGTCCAGCATTTT.

The chain carries TRBV10-3 and TRBJ2-1; maybe TRBD1 (6 bases). The CDR3 totals 14 residues. V was pared by 8 bases and J by 0 bases, with 11 bases between. Germline values: CDR1 ENHRY, CDR2 SYGVKD. The DNA of the CDR3 is TGTGCCATCCGACAGGCAAGCTCCTACAATGAGCAGTTCTTC. It specifies CAIRQASSYNEQFF.

The gene calls are TRBV25-1 and TRBJ2-1; D ambiguous. V was pared by 4 bases and J by 1 base, with 11 bases between. The length of the CDR3 is 15 residues. CDR1 and CDR2 (germline): MGHDK, SYGVNS. CDR3 in DNA: TGTGCCAGCAGTGGCGACAAAAGGTCCTACAATGAGCAGTTCTTC. This codes for CASSGDKRSYNEQFF.

J is TRBJ2-3 and V is TRBV19, with a weak D call TRBD1 (5 bases). From germline, CDR1 is LNHDA and CDR2 SQIVND (reference sequence). The CDR3 runs to 17 residues. V was clipped by 6 bases and J by 0 bases, with 19 bases between them. CDR3 coding DNA: TGTGCCAGTAGCCTGCAGGGCCCGCCCTTTAGCACAGATACGCAGTATTTT. Encoded protein: CASSLQGPPFSTDTQYF.

Only a few counts were recorded for this clone. This chain links TRBV29-1 with TRBJ2-7; D uncertain. Trimming stripped 4 bases from V and 3 bases from J, with 4 bases between. The CDR3 runs to 10 residues. Germline CDR1 SQVTM, CDR2 ANQGSEA. The CDR3 is CSVAGYEQYF. The CDR3 DNA follows: TGCAGCGTTGCCGGCTACGAGCAGTACTTC.